The sequence of this TCR beta chain was determined in a study of neurological immune-mediated disorders. J lost 4 bases, V lost 2 bases, and 2 bases had no gene match. CDR3 size: 14 residues. CDR1 and CDR2 (germline): WNHNN, SYGVQD (reference sequence). As for the cDNA, it was generated by 5'RACE with 10-nucleotide random UMIs. A single run covered 15-18 subjects with over 190 million TCR-beta sequences. TCRdb processed the 5' RACE reads anew with MiXCR; each CDR3 protein has one entry. This table holds 50,000 or so distinct CDR3 sequences, around a tenth found once. The sample holds many counts of this clonotype. Unsorted libraries came from 2 million PBMCs stored at -80 °C.

Sequencing was performed on PBMCs. The rearrangement uses TRBV10-1 and TRBJ2-1; 7 bases match TRBD2. This TCR came from a middle-aged woman with HTLV-1-associated myelopathy (HAM/TSP). CDR3 DNA: TGCGCCAGCAGTGAGGGACTAGATTACAATGAGCAGTTCTTC. Protein: CASSEGLDYNEQFF.